Below are 10 T cell receptor beta chains sequenced from a single sample in a study of cytomegalovirus exposure and HLA in healthy donors. 60 Vbeta and 13 Jbeta primers were used in PCR. Assay: immunoSEQ multiplex PCR; the TCRdb copy retains only in-frame clones and omits some. The sample holds nearly 200,000 clones; 60% to 80% are singletons and the top ten take 2.1%. Sequencing input: PBMCs. The receptors were gathered from a woman aged 30 to 39 in good health and CMV-seropositive.

There are a few counts of this clone. One end of the junction is discordant with germline, which a read error may explain. V gene TRBV6-5 combines with J gene TRBJ1-2, with 9 nucleotides matching TRBD1. This CDR3 is built from 13 residues. CDR1 is MNHEY, CDR2 SVGAGI, per germline. This chain's CDR3 is CASTYSGTGPPTF. The CDR3 DNA sequence: TGTGCCAGCACTTACTCCGGGACAGGGCCTCCGACCTTC.

V usage is TRBV5-6 and J usage is TRBJ1-1; D possibly corresponds to TRBD1 (6 bases). This CDR3 has 12 residues. Per the germline V gene, CDR1 is SGHDT and CDR2 is YYEEEE. The V gene lost 5 bases and the J gene lost 3 bases, with 8 bases spanning the gap. In nucleotides, the CDR3 is TGTGCCAGCAGTCCAGGGGACACTGAAGCTTTCTTT. Protein sequence: CASSPGDTEAFF.

The chain is built from TRBV6-1 and TRBJ2-7; possibly TRBD2 for D (6 bases). This CDR3 has 13 amino acids. Germline V CDR1 and CDR2: MNHNS, SASEGT. Trimming removed 6 bases at V and 2 bases at J, with 11 bases between. CDR3 coding DNA: TGTGCCAGCAGGCGGGACGGAACCTACGAGCAGTACTTC. It specifies CASRRDGTYEQYF.

V and J are TRBV6-1 and TRBJ2-3; weak D call: TRBD1 (5 bases). Trimming cost V 8 bases and J 2 bases, with 11 bases left between them. Germline V CDR1 and CDR2: MNHNS, SASEGT. The CDR3 is 13 amino acids. This chain's CDR3 is CASLDTYTDTQYF. The CDR3 DNA reads TGTGCCAGCTTGGACACCTACACAGATACGCAGTATTTT.

The chain joins TRBV11-1 to TRBJ2-1; D is unresolved. V was trimmed by 1 base and J by 5 bases, leaving 12 bases between them. The V gene's germline CDR1 is SGHAT and CDR2 FQDESV (reference sequence). CDR3 length: 15 residues. The CDR3 DNA sequence: TGTGCCAGCAGCTTAGACGCCTTGGGCCACAATGAGCAGTTCTTC. Its protein is CASSLDALGHNEQFF.

This clone was detected only a few times. The chain joins TRBV5-3 to TRBJ1-1; D ambiguous. TRBV5-3 is an open reading frame whose function is uncertain. Trimming shortened V by 0 bases and J by 9 bases, and 18 bases separated the two germline ends. The CDR3 spans 15 residues. CDR3 loop: CARSLEGDGVEKAFF. CDR3 DNA sequence: TGTGCCAGAAGCTTGGAGGGAGACGGGGTAGAGAAAGCTTTCTTT.

The chain joins TRBV30 to TRBJ1-1; 8 positions agree with TRBD1. Trimming took 1 base from V and 2 from J; bases not matched to a gene: 9. The germline CDR1 and CDR2 sequences are GTSNPN and SVGIG (reference sequence). CDR3 length: 16 amino acids. CDR3 nucleotide sequence: TGTGCCTGGAGTGGGGCCGAGACAGGGGCTAACACTGAAGCTTTCTTT. Translation gives CAWSGAETGANTEAFF.

The chain couples TRBV6-6 to TRBJ1-5; D is possibly TRBD1 (5 bases). Germline assignment: CDR1 MNHNY and CDR2 SVGAGI (reference sequence). The CDR3 runs to 14 residues. V lost 2 bases and J lost 7, with 12 bases in between. The CDR3 reads CASSYPGKEQPQHF. CDR3 nucleotides: TGTGCCAGCAGTTACCCAGGGAAAGAACAGCCCCAGCATTTT.

V is TRBV2 and J is TRBJ1-6; D remains unclear. V was clipped by 7 bases and J by 5 bases, with 9 bases between them. The germline gives CDR1 SNHLY, CDR2 FYNNEI. The CDR3 has 13 residues. This CDR3 reads CASTGLNNSPLHF. DNA for the CDR3: TGTGCCAGCACTGGGCTAAATAATTCACCCCTCCACTTT. The full variable domain, rest sourced from reference TRBV2 and TRBJ1-6, is EPEVTQTPSHQVTQMGQEVILRCVPISNHLYFYWYRQILGQKVEFLVSFYNNEISEKSEIFDDQFSVERPDGSNFTLKIRSTKLEDSAMYFCASTGLNNSPLHFGNGTRLTVT.

CDR3 amino acids: CASSPTGRTRIGGEQFF. For the CDR3, the DNA is TGTGCCAGCAGCCCAACCGGTAGGACTCGGATCGGGGGGGAGCAGTTCTTC. The chain employs TRBV7-3 and TRBJ2-1, with 7 bases identical to TRBD2. Germline CDR1 is SGHTA and CDR2 is FQGTGA. Trimming took 5 bases from V and 10 from J; bases not matched to a gene: 20. This CDR3 is built from 17 residues.